Listed below are T cell receptor beta chains from one sample, sequenced in a study of shared clonotypes between healthy human individuals. Profiled with immunoSEQ multiplex PCR; TCRdb holds only in-frame clones, not every one. The sample records about 2,500,000 clones, around nine tenths being singletons. Sequenced sample: naive CD4+ T cells sorted from blood. These receptors came from a man aged 18-30 years in good health. Each CDR3 is given with its conserved first and last residue. D genes are given only for firm matches. Clone sizes are given selectively: once, few, many, or a class where the clone is expanded.

TRBJ2-7 | TRBV5-1 | . | . | TGCGCGACCGCGCAAGGGGCAGGGGCAGGCTACGAGCAGTACTTC | CATAQGAGAGYEQYF
TRBJ2-1 | TRBV10-2 | . | . | TGCGCCAGCAGTGACTGGGGCTACTACAATGAGCAGTTCTTC | CASSDWGYYNEQFF
TRBJ2-3 | TRBV29-1 | . | . | TGCAGTAATGACGTGAGGGGCACGCAGTATTTT | CSNDVRGTQYF
TRBJ2-3 | TRBV10-2 | . | TRBD2 | TGCGCCAGCAGTGATAAATCGGGAGGGTCAGATACGCAGTATTTT | CASSDKSGGSDTQYF
TRBJ2-5 | TRBV19 | . | . | TGTGCCAGTAGTATGGGGGCTCGGGGGGAGACCCAGTACTTC | CASSMGARGETQYF
TRBJ1-2 | TRBV30 | few | . | TGTGCCTGGAACCGACTACAAGCTAACTATGGCTACACCTTC | CAWNRLQANYGYTF
TRBJ1-5 | TRBV18 | . | . | TGTGCCAGCTCACTCCTCAGGGTGGAGCAGCCCCAGCATTTT | CASSLLRVEQPQHF
TRBJ2-5 | TRBV15 | once | . | TGTGCCACCAGCAGTTTAGGGAACCAAGAGACCCAGTACTTC | CATSSLGNQETQYF
TRBJ2-1 | TRBV30 | . | . | TGTGCCTGGAGTCCGACCAATGAGCAGTTCTTC | CAWSPTNEQFF
TRBJ2-3 | TRBV6-1 | . | TRBD2 | TGTGCCAGCAGTGAAGCGGCGGGAGAAGGGACAGATACGCAGTATTTT | CASSEAAGEGTDTQYF
TRBJ2-1 | TRBV2 | . | . | TGTGCCAGCAGTGAAGTTCCTGGGGCGGGTAATGAGCAGTTCTTC | CASSEVPGAGNEQFF
TRBJ1-2 | TRBV9 | . | TRBD1 | TGTGCCAGCAGCTTCGACACGTACAGGGGGAATGGCTACACCTTC | CASSFDTYRGNGYTF
TRBJ1-2 | TRBV6-1 | once | TRBD1 | TGTGCCAGCACTGGGGACAGGGGTGGCTATGGCTACACCTTC | CASTGDRGGYGYTF
TRBJ2-1 | TRBV19 | . | . | TGTGCCAGTACCCTGGGCGCAACCAACAATGAGCAGTTCTTC | CASTLGATNNEQFF
TRBJ1-2 | TRBV20-1 | . | TRBD1 | TGCAAGACAGGGGGAAACTATGGCTACACCTTC | CKTGGNYGYTF
TRBJ2-7 | TRBV5-1 | . | TRBD1 | TGCGCCAGCAGCTTACAGGGGGCGTCGGGGTTCTACGAGCAGTACTTC | CASSLQGASGFYEQYF
TRBJ2-3 | TRBV29-1 | once | TRBD2 | TGCAGCGTTGCCGGACTAGCGGGGGTGAGAGATACGCAGTATTTT | CSVAGLAGVRDTQYF
TRBJ2-7 | TRBV7-2 | . | TRBD1 | TGTGCCAGCAGCTTACAGGGGGCCTACGAGCAGTACTTC | CASSLQGAYEQYF
TRBJ2-1 | TRBV10-3 | . | . | TGTGCCATCAGCCCGGATAAGCTTCCCAATGAGCAGTTCTTC | CAISPDKLPNEQFF
TRBJ2-3 | TRBV7-2 | . | . | TGTGCCAGCAGCCCGAGCGGTTCTAGCACAGATACGCAGTATTTT | CASSPSGSSTDTQYF
TRBJ1-6 | TRBV6-6 | . | . | TGTGCCAGCAGCAACGGGGGACAAGGTTCACCCCTCCACTTT | CASSNGGQGSPLHF
TRBJ2-3 | TRBV29-1 | . | TRBD2 | TGCAGCGCCCGGGCTAGCGGATTAACAGATACGCAGTATTTT | CSARASGLTDTQYF
TRBJ1-2 | TRBV27 | . | TRBD1 | TGTGCCAGCAGTTTATGGCCAGGGGGCGAGGTTCCCTATGGCTACACCTTC | CASSLWPGGEVPYGYTF
TRBJ2-5 | TRBV7-9 | . | . | TGTGCCAGCAGTCCCGGGACAAGTCCGGGGACCCAGTACTTC | CASSPGTSPGTQYF
TRBJ2-7 | TRBV7-2 | . | . | TGTGCCAGCAGCTTGTCAGGGGGGTACGAGCAGTACTTC | CASSLSGGYEQYF
TRBJ2-4 | TRBV30 | . | . | TGTGCCTGGAGTGTTGCAGGGTTCCCCTCGTCGATTCAGTACTTC | CAWSVAGFPSSIQYF
TRBJ1-2 | TRBV18 | . | TRBD1 | TGTGCCAGCTCACACGGACAGGGTTATGGCTACACCTTC | CASSHGQGYGYTF
TRBJ2-7 | TRBV28 | . | TRBD1 | TGTGCCAGCAGTTTAGGGACAGGGTTAAGTGTTTTCGAGCAGTACTTC | CASSLGTGLSVFEQYF
TRBJ2-2 | TRBV6-5 | . | . | TGTGCCAGCAGCCGGTCGGGAGTGGTCGGGGAGCTGTTTTTT | CASSRSGVVGELFF
TRBJ2-5 | TRBV2 | . | TRBD2 | TGTGCCAGTAAAGCGGGAGGATCACAAGAGACCCAGTACTTC | CASKAGGSQETQYF
TRBJ1-2 | TRBV30 | . | TRBD1 | TGTGCCTGGAGCCAGAGGACAGGGCACAACTATGGCTACACCTTC | CAWSQRTGHNYGYTF
TRBJ1-6 | TRBV6-5 | . | . | TGTGCCAGCAGTTACTGGGGACGTATGAATTCACCCCTCCACTTT | CASSYWGRMNSPLHF
TRBJ2-7 | TRBV9 | once | . | TGTGCCAGCAGCGTAGCGGCAGGGATCTACGAGCAGTACTTC | CASSVAAGIYEQYF
TRBJ2-7 | TRBV18 | . | TRBD2 | TGTGCCAGCTCACCATCGACTAGCCATTCCTACGAGCAGTACTTC | CASSPSTSHSYEQYF
TRBJ2-7 | TRBV6-1 | . | . | TGTGCCAGCAGCCTCGGACTCAGCACCTTC | CASSLGLSTF
TRBJ2-5 | TRBV5-1 | . | . | TGCGCCAGCAGCTTCGGGTCTAAAGGGGAGACCCAGTACTTC | CASSFGSKGETQYF
TRBJ2-2 | TRBV7-3 | . | TRBD2 | TGTGCCAGCAGCCCCGCCATGAGCGGGGGGACCGGGGAGCTGTTTTTT | CASSPAMSGGTGELFF
TRBJ2-3 | TRBV28 | . | . | TGTGCCAGCAGTTTAGGGTTTGATACGCAGTATTTT | CASSLGFDTQYF
TRBJ2-7 | TRBV5-1 | . | . | TGCGCCAGCAGCTTGGAGGGACGGTACTACGAGCAGTACTTC | CASSLEGRYYEQYF
TRBJ2-7 | TRBV7-9 | . | TRBD2 | TGTGCCAGCAGCTTTTTCAGGACTAGCGGGGGTTATTACGAGCAGTACTTC | CASSFFRTSGGYYEQYF
TRBJ1-2 | TRBV13 | once | TRBD1 | TGTGCCACCGCTTGGGACAGGGGGCTTGGCTACACCTTC | CATAWDRGLGYTF
TRBJ1-3 | TRBV5-1 | . | . | TGCGCCAGCAGCTTGGTTACGGGGGCTGGAAACACCATATATTTT | CASSLVTGAGNTIYF
TRBJ1-2 | TRBV7-2 | . | . | TGTGCCAGCAGCCAAGGCCGGCAGACCTATGGCTACACCTTC | CASSQGRQTYGYTF
TRBJ2-6 | TRBV19 | . | . | TGTGCCAGTAGCATACAGTCTGGGGCCAACGTCCTGACTTTC | CASSIQSGANVLTF
TRBJ2-3 | TRBV2 | . | . | TGTGCCAGCAGTGGGGGGAACACAGATACGCAGTATTTT | CASSGGNTDTQYF
TRBJ2-1 | TRBV18 | . | TRBD2 | TGTGCCAGCTCAACGACCGAGCGGGGAACCTCCTACAATGAGCAGTTCTTC | CASSTTERGTSYNEQFF
TRBJ2-6 | TRBV18 | . | TRBD2 | TGTGCCAGCTCACCCTTACTACTAGCGGGAGACGGTGGGGCCAACGTCCTGACTTTC | CASSPLLLAGDGGANVLTF
TRBJ2-2 | TRBV5-4 | . | . | TGTGCCAGCAGCCCAAGGCTATCCTCAAACACCGGGGAGCTGTTTTTT | CASSPRLSSNTGELFF
TRBJ2-7 | TRBV30 | . | . | TGTGCCTGGAGTGTTAGCTACGAGCAGTACTTC | CAWSVSYEQYF
TRBJ2-1 | TRBV11-2 | . | TRBD1 | TGTGCCAGCAGCACCGACAGGGGTGAGCAGTTCTTC | CASSTDRGEQFF
TRBJ2-5 | TRBV7-6 | . | . | TGTGCCAGCAGCTCCGGAAGAATACAAGAGACCCAGTACTTC | CASSSGRIQETQYF
TRBJ2-1 | TRBV5-1 | . | . | TGCGCCAGCAGCGACCTACTAGCAGGTGAGCAGTTCTTC | CASSDLLAGEQFF
TRBJ1-1 | TRBV14 | . | . | TGTGCCAGCAGCCAACGGGACCGAGCCACTGAAGCTTTCTTT | CASSQRDRATEAFF
TRBJ1-1 | TRBV5-1 | . | TRBD1 | TGCGCCAGCAGCCCGGGACAGAAGGGGAACACTGAAGCTTTCTTT | CASSPGQKGNTEAFF
TRBJ1-1 | TRBV30 | . | . | TGTGCCTGGAGTGAACAAGCGAACACTGAAGCTTTCTTT | CAWSEQANTEAFF
TRBJ1-4 | TRBV28 | . | . | TGTGCCAGCAGTACCAGTTTTACCCGGGGCCCTAATGAAAAACTGTTTTTT | CASSTSFTRGPNEKLFF
TRBJ1-5 | TRBV28 | . | . | TGTGCCAGCACCAAAGGACGGTTTGATAGCAATCAGCCCCAGCATTTT | CASTKGRFDSNQPQHF
TRBJ2-5 | TRBV7-7 | . | . | TGTGCTAGCAGCTTTCCCCAACCGGGGTCCATGGTTACCGACCAAGAGACCCAGTACTTC | CASSFPQPGSMVTDQETQYF